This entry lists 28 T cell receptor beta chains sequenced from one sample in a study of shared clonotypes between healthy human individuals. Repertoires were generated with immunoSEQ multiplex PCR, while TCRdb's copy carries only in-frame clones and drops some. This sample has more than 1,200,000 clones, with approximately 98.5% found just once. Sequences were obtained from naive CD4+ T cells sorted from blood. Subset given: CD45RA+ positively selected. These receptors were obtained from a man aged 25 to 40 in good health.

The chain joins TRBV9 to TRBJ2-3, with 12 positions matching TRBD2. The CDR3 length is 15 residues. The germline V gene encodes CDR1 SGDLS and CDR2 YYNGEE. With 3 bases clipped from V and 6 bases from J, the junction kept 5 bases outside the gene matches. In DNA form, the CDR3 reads TGTGCCAGCAGCGCGACTAGCGGGAGTAGGGATACGCAGTATTTT. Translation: CASSATSGSRDTQYF.

DNA of the CDR3: TGTGCCAGCAGCTTAGAGGCAGGGCAAGCTTTCTTT. As protein: CASSLEAGQAFF. The rearrangement joins TRBV7-9 to TRBJ1-1; D is perhaps TRBD1 (5 bases). The germline V and J ends were trimmed by 1 base and 9 bases, with 9 bases remaining between them. In germline, CDR1 is SEHNR, CDR2 FQNEAQ (reference sequence). This CDR3 is built from 12 residues. The variable domain in full, with the rest retrieved from reference TRBV7-9 and TRBJ1-1, is DTGVSQNPRHKITKRGQNVTFRCDPISEHNRLYWYRQTLGQGPEFLTYFQNEAQLEKSRLLSDRFSAERPKGSFSTLEIQRTEQGDSAMYLCASSLEAGQAFFGQGTRLTVV.

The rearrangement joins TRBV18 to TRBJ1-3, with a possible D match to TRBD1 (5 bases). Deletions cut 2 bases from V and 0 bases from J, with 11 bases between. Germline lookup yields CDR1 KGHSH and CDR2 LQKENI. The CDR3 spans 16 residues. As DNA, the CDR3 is TGTGCCAGCTCACCATTGGACACGAGCTCTGGAAACACCATATATTTT. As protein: CASSPLDTSSGNTIYF.

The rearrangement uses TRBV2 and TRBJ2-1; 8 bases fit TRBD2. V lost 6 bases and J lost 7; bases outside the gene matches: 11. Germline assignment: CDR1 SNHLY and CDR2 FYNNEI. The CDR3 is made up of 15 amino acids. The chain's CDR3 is CASRQTSGGGNEQFF. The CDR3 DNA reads TGTGCCAGCAGGCAAACTAGCGGAGGCGGGAATGAGCAGTTCTTC.

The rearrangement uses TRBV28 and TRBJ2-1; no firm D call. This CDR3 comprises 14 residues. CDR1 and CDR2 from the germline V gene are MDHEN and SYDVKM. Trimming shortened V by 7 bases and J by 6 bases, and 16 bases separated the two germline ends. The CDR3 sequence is CASTHPQRGNEQFF. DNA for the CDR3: TGTGCCAGCACCCACCCTCAGCGTGGCAATGAGCAGTTCTTC.

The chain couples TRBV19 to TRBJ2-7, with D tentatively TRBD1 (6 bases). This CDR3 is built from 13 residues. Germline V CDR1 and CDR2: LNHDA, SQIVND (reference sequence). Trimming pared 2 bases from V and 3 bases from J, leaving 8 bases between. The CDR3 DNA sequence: TGTGCCAGTAGTATAACACAGGGCTACGAGCAGTACTTC. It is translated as CASSITQGYEQYF.

The CDR3 region has the DNA TGTGCCAGCAGCGGCCGACAGGGTTTGCGGGAGCAGTACTTC. This gives the protein CASSGRQGLREQYF. The chain recombines TRBV7-2 with TRBJ2-7, with TRBD1 identical over 7 bases. Germline trimming cut 5 bases from V and 7 bases from J; bases unmatched to any gene: 11. CDR1 SGHTA and CDR2 FQGNSA come from the germline V gene. The CDR3 is 14 amino acids.

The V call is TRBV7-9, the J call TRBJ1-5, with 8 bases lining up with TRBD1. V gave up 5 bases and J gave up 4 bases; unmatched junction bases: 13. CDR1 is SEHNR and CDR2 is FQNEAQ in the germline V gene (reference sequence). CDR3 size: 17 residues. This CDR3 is CASSRIGQGLSNQPQHF. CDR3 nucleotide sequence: TGTGCCAGCAGCCGGATCGGACAGGGTTTGAGTAATCAGCCCCAGCATTTT.

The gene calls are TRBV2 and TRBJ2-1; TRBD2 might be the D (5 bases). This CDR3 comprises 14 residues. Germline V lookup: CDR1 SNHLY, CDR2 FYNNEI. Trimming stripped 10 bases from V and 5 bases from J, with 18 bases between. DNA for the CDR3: TGTGCCATCGCCCCCGGAGGACGGAACAATGAGCAGTTCTTC. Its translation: CAIAPGGRNNEQFF.

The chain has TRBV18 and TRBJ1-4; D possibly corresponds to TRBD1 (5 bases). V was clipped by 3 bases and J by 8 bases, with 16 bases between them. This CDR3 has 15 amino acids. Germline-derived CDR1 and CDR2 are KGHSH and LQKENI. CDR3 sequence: CASSPRPDSREKLFF. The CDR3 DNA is TGTGCCAGCTCACCGAGGCCCGACAGTAGGGAAAAACTGTTTTTT.

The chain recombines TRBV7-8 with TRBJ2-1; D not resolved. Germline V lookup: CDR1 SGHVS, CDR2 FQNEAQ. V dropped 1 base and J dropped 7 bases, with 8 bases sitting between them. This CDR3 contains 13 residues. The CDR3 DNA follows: TGTGCCAGCAGCTTAGACCGGAATAATGAGCAGTTCTTC. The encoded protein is CASSLDRNNEQFF.

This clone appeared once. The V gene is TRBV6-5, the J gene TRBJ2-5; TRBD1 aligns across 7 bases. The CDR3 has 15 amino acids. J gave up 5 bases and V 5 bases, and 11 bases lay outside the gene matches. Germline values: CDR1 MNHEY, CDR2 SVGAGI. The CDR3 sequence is CASSPKGQARETQYF. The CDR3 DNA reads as TGTGCCAGCAGTCCCAAAGGACAGGCTAGGGAGACCCAGTACTTC.

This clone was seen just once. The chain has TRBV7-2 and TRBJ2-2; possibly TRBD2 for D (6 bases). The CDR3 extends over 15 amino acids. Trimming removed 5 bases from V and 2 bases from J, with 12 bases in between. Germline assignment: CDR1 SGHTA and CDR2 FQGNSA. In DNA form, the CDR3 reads TGTGCCAGCAGCCCCCATAGCGGAAACACCGGGGAGCTGTTTTTT. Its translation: CASSPHSGNTGELFF.

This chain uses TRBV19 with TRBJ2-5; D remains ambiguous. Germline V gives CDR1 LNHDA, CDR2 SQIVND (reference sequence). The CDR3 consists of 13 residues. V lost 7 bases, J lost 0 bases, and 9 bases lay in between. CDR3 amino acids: CASKGLYQETQYF. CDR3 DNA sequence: TGTGCCAGTAAGGGATTATACCAAGAGACCCAGTACTTC.

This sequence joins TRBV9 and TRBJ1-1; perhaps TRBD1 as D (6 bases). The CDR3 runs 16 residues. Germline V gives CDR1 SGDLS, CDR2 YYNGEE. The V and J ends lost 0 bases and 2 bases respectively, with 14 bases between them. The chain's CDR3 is CASSVANTGANTEAFF. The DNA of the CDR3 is TGTGCCAGCAGCGTAGCAAACACGGGGGCAAACACTGAAGCTTTCTTT.

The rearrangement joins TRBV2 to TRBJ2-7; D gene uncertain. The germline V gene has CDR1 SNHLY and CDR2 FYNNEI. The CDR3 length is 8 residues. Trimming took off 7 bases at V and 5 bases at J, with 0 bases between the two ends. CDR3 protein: CASNEQYF. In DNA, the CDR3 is TGTGCCAGCAACGAGCAGTACTTC. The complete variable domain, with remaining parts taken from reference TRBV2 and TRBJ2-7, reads EPEVTQTPSHQVTQMGQEVILRCVPISNHLYFYWYRQILGQKVEFLVSFYNNEISEKSEIFDDQFSVERPDGSNFTLKIRSTKLEDSAMYFCASNEQYFGPGTRLTVT.

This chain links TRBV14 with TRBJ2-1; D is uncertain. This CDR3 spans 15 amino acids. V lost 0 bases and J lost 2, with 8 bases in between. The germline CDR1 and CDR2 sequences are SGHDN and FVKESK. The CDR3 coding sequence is TGTGCCAGCAGCCAAGAAACAGATCCCTACAATGAGCAGTTCTTC. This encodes CASSQETDPYNEQFF.

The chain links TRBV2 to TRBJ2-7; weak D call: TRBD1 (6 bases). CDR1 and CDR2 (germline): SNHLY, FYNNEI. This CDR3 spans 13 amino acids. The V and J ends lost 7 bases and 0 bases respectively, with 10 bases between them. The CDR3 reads CASKRDNSYEQYF. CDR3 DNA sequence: TGTGCCAGCAAACGGGACAACTCCTACGAGCAGTACTTC.

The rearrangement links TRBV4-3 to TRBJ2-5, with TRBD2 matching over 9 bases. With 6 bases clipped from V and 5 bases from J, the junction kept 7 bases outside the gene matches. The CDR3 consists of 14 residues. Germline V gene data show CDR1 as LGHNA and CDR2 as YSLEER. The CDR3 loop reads CASSHDTSGETQYF. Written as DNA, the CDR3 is TGCGCCAGCAGTCACGACACTAGCGGGGAGACCCAGTACTTC.

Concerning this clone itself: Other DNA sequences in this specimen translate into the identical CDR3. The CDR3 DNA reads as TGTGCCACTTCAGGGGGGCGGGGCACGAACACCGGGGAGCTGTTTTTT. This sequence encodes CATSGGRGTNTGELFF. The V and J genes are TRBV7-9 and TRBJ2-2, with D perhaps TRBD1 (7 bases). V was trimmed by 10 bases and J by 0 bases, leaving 18 bases between them. The CDR3 covers 16 residues. The germline V gene encodes CDR1 SEHNR and CDR2 FQNEAQ (reference sequence).

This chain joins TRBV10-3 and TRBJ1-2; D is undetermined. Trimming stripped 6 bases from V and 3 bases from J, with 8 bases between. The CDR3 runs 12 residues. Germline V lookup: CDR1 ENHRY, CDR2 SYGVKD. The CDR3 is CAIRADHYGYTF. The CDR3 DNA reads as TGTGCCATCAGAGCCGACCACTATGGCTACACCTTC.

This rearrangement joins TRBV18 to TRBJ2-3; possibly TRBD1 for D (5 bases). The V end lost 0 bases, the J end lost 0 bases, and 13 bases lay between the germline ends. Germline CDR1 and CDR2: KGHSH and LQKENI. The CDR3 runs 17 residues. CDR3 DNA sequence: TGTGCCAGCTCACCACCGGCAAAGGGGTCCAGCACAGATACGCAGTATTTT. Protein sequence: CASSPPAKGSSTDTQYF.

The CDR3 spells CASSLGPTDNEQFF. In nucleotides, the CDR3 is TGTGCCAGCAGCTTGGGGCCGACGGATAATGAGCAGTTCTTC. The rearrangement uses TRBV5-4 and TRBJ2-1; D uncertain. The germline V and J ends were trimmed by 0 bases and 7 bases, with 11 bases remaining between them. Germline V lookup: CDR1 SGHNT, CDR2 YYREEE (reference sequence). CDR3 length equals 14 residues.

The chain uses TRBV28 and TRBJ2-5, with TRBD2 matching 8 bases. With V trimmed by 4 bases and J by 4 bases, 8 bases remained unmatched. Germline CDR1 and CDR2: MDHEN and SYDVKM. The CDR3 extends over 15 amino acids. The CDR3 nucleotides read TGTGCCAGCAGTTCTATGAGCGGGAGAGGAGAGACCCAGTACTTC. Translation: CASSSMSGRGETQYF.

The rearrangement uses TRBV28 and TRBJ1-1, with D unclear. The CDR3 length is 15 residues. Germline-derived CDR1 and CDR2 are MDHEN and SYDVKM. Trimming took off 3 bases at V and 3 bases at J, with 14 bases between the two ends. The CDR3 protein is CASSFVGVRDTEAFF. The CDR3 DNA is TGTGCCAGCAGTTTTGTTGGGGTGAGGGACACTGAAGCTTTCTTT. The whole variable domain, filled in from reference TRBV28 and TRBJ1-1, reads DVKVTQSSRYLVKRTGEKVFLECVQDMDHENMFWYRQDPGLGLRLIYFSYDVKMKEKGDIPEGYSVSREKKERFSLILESASTNQTSMYLCASSFVGVRDTEAFFGQGTRLTVV.

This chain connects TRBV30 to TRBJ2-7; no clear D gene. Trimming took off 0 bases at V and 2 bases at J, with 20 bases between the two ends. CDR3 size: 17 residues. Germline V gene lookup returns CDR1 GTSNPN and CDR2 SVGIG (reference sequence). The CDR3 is CAWSVPTLGRSTYEQYF. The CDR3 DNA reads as TGTGCCTGGAGTGTACCCACTCTTGGGCGGAGTACCTACGAGCAGTACTTC. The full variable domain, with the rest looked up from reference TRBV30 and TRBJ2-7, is SQTIHQWPATLVQPVGSPLSLECTVEGTSNPNLYWYRQAAGRGLQLLFYSVGIGQISSEVPQNLSASRPQDRQFILSSKKLLLSDSGFYLCAWSVPTLGRSTYEQYFGPGTRLTVT.

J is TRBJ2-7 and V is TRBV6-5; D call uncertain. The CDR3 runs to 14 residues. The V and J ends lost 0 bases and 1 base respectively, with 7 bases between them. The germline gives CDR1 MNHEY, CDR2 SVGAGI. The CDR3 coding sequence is TGTGCCAGCAGTTACTCGAGCCAATCCTACGAGCAGTACTTC. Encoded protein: CASSYSSQSYEQYF.

Here the CDR3 reads CASSIAQGLSYNEQFF. The CDR3 region has the DNA TGTGCCAGTAGTATTGCTCAAGGCCTGAGCTACAATGAGCAGTTCTTC. The chain is built from TRBV19 and TRBJ2-1, with D uncertain. CDR3 length equals 16 residues. Trimming pared 3 bases from V and 3 bases from J, leaving 15 bases between. Germline CDR1 LNHDA, CDR2 SQIVND (reference sequence). The complete variable domain, with remaining parts taken from reference TRBV19 and TRBJ2-1, reads DGGITQSPKYLFRKEGQNVTLSCEQNLNHDAMYWYRQDPGQGLRLIYYSQIVNDFQKGDIAEGYSVSREKKESFPLTVTSAQKNPTAFYLCASSIAQGLSYNEQFFGPGTRLTVL.